The 21 T cell receptor beta chains below come from one sample, sequenced in a study of Graves' ophthalmopathy and Graves' hyperthyroidism. Amplifying from RNA transcripts, the study obtained TCR beta CDR3 regions. Second-round multiplex PCR came after first-round RT-PCR with HTBI primers. One entry per CDR3 protein results from TCRdb running MiXCR on the multiplex PCR reads. The data show about 740,000 distinct CDR3 sequences, with approximately 40% seen just once and roughly 45% held by the top ten. Sequences were obtained from peripheral blood. The receptors stem from an adult man with Graves' ophthalmopathy.

V usage is TRBV29-1 and J usage is TRBJ1-2, with 10 bases aligning to TRBD1. The V and J ends lost 0 bases and 5 bases, in that order; junction bases with no gene match: 12. The CDR3 covers 17 residues. Per the germline V gene, CDR1 is SQVTM and CDR2 is ANQGSEA. The CDR3: CSVEDLSFGTGDYGYTF. CDR3 DNA sequence: TGCAGCGTTGAAGATCTATCGTTCGGGACAGGGGATTATGGCTACACCTTC.

The CDR3 bases are TGCAGTGCTAGTCGAGAACCTAGCTCCTACGAGCAGTACTTC. This translates into CSASREPSSYEQYF. V and J are TRBV20-1 and TRBJ2-7; the D is unclear. The CDR3 totals 14 residues. Trimming removed 3 bases from V and 0 bases from J, with 12 bases in between. Per the germline V gene, CDR1 is DFQATT and CDR2 is SNEGSKA (reference sequence).

A single count supports this clonotype. The V gene is TRBV25-1, the J gene TRBJ1-1, with D unclear. Per germline, CDR1 MGHDK and CDR2 SYGVNS. V was trimmed by 5 bases and J by 6 bases, leaving 16 bases between them. The CDR3 is made up of 14 amino acids. CDR3 residues: CASSLGVEWAEAFF. Here the CDR3 DNA reads TGTGCCAGCAGTTTAGGAGTGGAATGGGCTGAAGCTTTCTTT.

Remarks on this clonotype: The CDR3 end shows no conserved phenylalanine or tryptophan, and so a read error is likely. The V call is TRBV7-9, the J call TRBJ1-2; D not resolved. Germline CDR1 SEHNR, CDR2 FQNEAQ (reference sequence). The CDR3 spans 12 residues. CDR3 sequence (DNA): TGCGCCAGCAGCGACGGAAGCTATGGCTACACCCTC. The encoded protein is CASSDGSYGYTL.

A few counts support this clonotype. This chain uses TRBV7-9 with TRBJ2-5; 11 nucleotides match TRBD2. V gave up 3 bases and J gave up 4 bases; unmatched junction bases: 4. The germline CDR1 and CDR2 sequences are SEHNR and FQNEAQ (reference sequence). There are 15 residues in the CDR3. The CDR3: CASSFRLAGRETQYF. In nucleotides, the CDR3 is TGTGCCAGCAGCTTTAGACTAGCGGGACGAGAGACCCAGTACTTC.

V is TRBV5-1 and J is TRBJ2-5, with 8 bases matching TRBD2. The CDR3 runs to 14 residues. J lost 5 bases, V lost 4 bases, and 7 bases had no gene match. In germline, CDR1 is SGHRS, CDR2 YFSETQ. CDR3 DNA sequence: TGCGCCAGCAGCCCGGGAGGGCTCGTTGAGACCCAGTACTTC. It specifies CASSPGGLVETQYF.

The rearrangement links TRBV7-2 to TRBJ2-7; tentative D call: TRBD1 (5 bases). The CDR3 length is 12 residues. V was trimmed by 5 bases and J by 6 bases, leaving 11 bases between them. Germline V gives CDR1 SGHTA, CDR2 FQGNSA. As DNA, the CDR3 is TGTGCCAGCAGCGTTCAGGGTACCGAGCAGTACTTC. Its protein is CASSVQGTEQYF.

This clonotype was found many times. This chain connects TRBV6-5 to TRBJ1-6; 8 bases are shared with TRBD1. V shed 6 bases and J 10 bases; nucleotides not matched to a gene: 5. The CDR3 loop spans 13 amino acids. Germline values: CDR1 MNHEY, CDR2 SVGAGI. CDR3 nucleotide sequence: TGTGCCAGCAGGAGGACAGGGCGCTCACCCCTCCACTTT. Translation: CASRRTGRSPLHF.

This clonotype turned up a few times. V gene TRBV10-3 combines with J gene TRBJ2-3, with unresolved D. The V gene lost 8 bases and the J gene lost 4 bases, with 10 bases spanning the gap. CDR1 ENHRY and CDR2 SYGVKD come from the germline V gene. The length of the CDR3 is 12 residues. CDR3 sequence: CAIGYRSDTQYF. CDR3 DNA: TGTGCCATCGGCTATAGGTCAGATACGCAGTATTTT.

This clonotype was counted at least ten times. CDR3 loop: CASRRTVFGEQYF. The CDR3 nucleotides read TGCGCCAGCAGGAGGACTGTATTCGGCGAGCAGTACTTC. The V gene is TRBV10-1, the J gene TRBJ2-7; TRBD2 is a possible D gene (5 bases). In germline, CDR1 is WNHNN, CDR2 SYGVQD (reference sequence). The CDR3 contains 13 residues. V lost 6 bases and J 6 bases, leaving 15 bases between the germline ends.

This clonotype showed up many times. Sequence at one end of the junction differs from germline and may be a read error. The chain uses TRBV15 and TRBJ1-4; the D is unclear. The CDR3 runs 12 residues. Germline CDR1 LNHNV, CDR2 YYDKDF (reference sequence). CDR3: CATSSGVRPPAF. CDR3 nucleotide sequence: TGTGCCACCAGCAGCGGTGTACGGCCTCCGGCGTTT.

This rearrangement joins TRBV11-2 to TRBJ2-7; 7 positions match TRBD1. CDR3 length equals 12 residues. The germline gives CDR1 SGHAT, CDR2 FQNNGV. The CDR3 nucleotides are TGTGCAAGTCGTGGGACAGACTACGAGCAGTACTTC. It specifies CASRGTDYEQYF.

This chain uses TRBV6-5 with TRBJ2-7, with 9 nucleotides matching TRBD2. The ends lost 0 bases at V and 4 bases at J; junction bases unmatched: 4. Germline values: CDR1 MNHEY, CDR2 SVGAGI. The CDR3 is 15 amino acids. The CDR3 DNA is TGTGCCAGCAGTTACTCCACGACTAGCGGTTACGAGCAGTACTTC. Amino acids: CASSYSTTSGYEQYF.

The chain has TRBV12-3 or TRBV12-4 and TRBJ1-4; D remains ambiguous. V gave up 4 bases and J gave up 8 bases, with 14 bases separating them. CDR3 length: 14 residues. The CDR3 bases are TGTGCCAGCAGTTACTCCGGATCCGGGGAAAAACTGTTTTTT. Translation gives CASSYSGSGEKLFF.

With respect to this clonotype: The junction departs from the called germline gene at one end, perhaps through a read error. V and J are TRBV10-3 and TRBJ1-4; D uncertain. CDR1 is ENHRY, CDR2 SYGVKD, per germline. The CDR3 is 11 amino acids. DNA for the CDR3: TGTGCCAGCACCCTCTATGAAAAACCGTTTTTT. Its protein is CASTLYEKPFF.

This clonotype has more than one count but fewer than ten. The V and J genes are TRBV7-9 and TRBJ1-1; D is possibly TRBD1 (6 bases). The CDR3 extends over 15 amino acids. The V and J ends lost 2 bases and 3 bases respectively, with 13 bases between them. The germline V gene encodes CDR1 SEHNR and CDR2 FQNEAQ (reference sequence). This chain's CDR3 is CASSLQGLDHTEAFF. The CDR3 DNA sequence: TGTGCCAGCAGCTTACAGGGGCTTGATCACACTGAAGCTTTCTTT.

This sequence joins TRBV7-2 and TRBJ2-7; the D gene is possibly TRBD2 (7 bases). From germline, CDR1 is SGHTA and CDR2 FQGNSA. V was clipped by 4 bases and J by 2 bases, with 18 bases between them. CDR3 size: 16 residues. CDR3 region: CASSYEGGASTYEQYF. CDR3 nucleotide sequence: TGTGCCAGCAGCTACGAGGGGGGGGCTTCTACCTACGAGCAGTACTTC.

This chain uses TRBV24-1 with TRBJ1-5; the D gene is possibly TRBD1 (6 bases). Germline lookup yields CDR1 KGHDR and CDR2 SFDVKD. Trimming pared 5 bases from V and 5 bases from J, leaving 9 bases between. The CDR3 sequence is 13 residues long. The CDR3 reads CATSVAGDQPQHF. In DNA form, the CDR3 reads TGTGCCACCAGTGTTGCAGGGGATCAGCCCCAGCATTTT.

The rearrangement links TRBV19 to TRBJ1-1; TRBD1 matches 7 bases. Per the germline V gene, CDR1 is LNHDA and CDR2 is SQIVND (reference sequence). J was trimmed by 12 bases and V by 4 bases; bases with no gene match: 8. The CDR3 loop spans 12 amino acids. The CDR3 loop is CASSRLQGSTFF. CDR3 DNA sequence: TGTGCCAGTAGTAGATTACAGGGGTCGACTTTCTTT. Using reference TRBV19 and TRBJ1-1 for the parts outside the CDR3, the full variable domain is DGGITQSPKYLFRKEGQNVTLSCEQNLNHDAMYWYRQDPGQGLRLIYYSQIVNDFQKGDIAEGYSVSREKKESFPLTVTSAQKNPTAFYLCASSRLQGSTFFGQGTRLTVV.

The chain couples TRBV20-1 to TRBJ1-5, with D unresolved. Trimming shortened V by 3 bases and J by 4 bases, and 13 bases separated the two germline ends. The CDR3 length is 14 residues. CDR1 and CDR2 from the germline V gene are DFQATT and SNEGSKA (reference sequence). The CDR3 DNA follows: TGCAGTGCTAGCCCTATGGACGGTAATCAGCCCCAGCATTTT. Protein sequence: CSASPMDGNQPQHF.

This clonotype came up once. The junction does not match germline at one end; this may be a read error. The chain carries TRBV20-1 and TRBJ1-1; weak D call: TRBD1 (6 bases). Germline CDR1 is DFQATT and CDR2 is SNEGSKA (reference sequence). The CDR3 extends over 15 amino acids. In nucleotides, the CDR3 is TGCAGTGCTAGGGGGACACAGCCCTTGAACACTGAAGCTCTCTTT. As protein: CSARGTQPLNTEALF.